The clone carrying this T cell receptor (beta chain) came up a few times. Its antigen remains unknown. CDR1 is MNHEY, CDR2 SVGEGT, per germline. Trimming took 8 bases from V and 7 from J, leaving 15 bases between them. The CDR3 covers 13 residues. Using its own MiXCR run on the RT-PCR reads, TCRdb lists one record per CDR3 protein. The table shows around 540,000 distinct CDR3 sequences, with around 11% occurring only once. These data belong to a study of response to subunit inactivated influenza vaccine. Findings and limits, study-wide: The authors offered the suggestion that each seasonal influenza vaccination recruits few new T cells.

The rearrangement uses TRBV6-2 or TRBV6-3 and TRBJ2-4; a possible D gene is TRBD2 (5 bases). The sequencing here drew on PBMCs from blood, taken on the day of vaccination. This clonotype was obtained from a man aged 50 to 60 who received an inactivated influenza vaccine. CDR3 nucleotide sequence: TGTGCCAGCCGTGGGCTAGCCCGGAACATTCAGTACTTC. It is translated as CASRGLARNIQYF.